Shown below are 29 T cell receptor beta chains from a single sample sequenced in a study of T cell clonality in common variable immunodeficiency. The study's findings and limits: Reportedly, TCR beta sequences from common variable immunodeficiency showed fewer deletions and N-nucleotide insertions.

These receptors' targets are unknown. The assay was immunoSEQ multiplex PCR, and TCRdb's table has in-frame clones only and misses some. This sample includes about 28,000 clones with no singletons; its ten biggest clones take up around 3%. The sample was peripheral blood mononuclear cells. All receptors derive from a human donor with common variable immunodeficiency.

This clone was detected ten times or more. Read data end 3 residues before the CDR3 end; the end is taken from the germline J gene. The genes are TRBV20-1 and TRBJ1-1, with D unclear. CDR3 length equals 15 residues. V dropped 1 base and J dropped 1 base, with 13 bases sitting between them. Germline V gives CDR1 DFQATT, CDR2 SNEGSKA (reference sequence). Partial CDR3 DNA: TGCAGTGCTAGAGTAGGAGGGTCGCCGAACACTGAA. This translates into CSARVGGSPNTE. The whole CDR3 region reads CSARVGGSPNTEAFF.

This clone was seen a handful of times. The read ends 3 residues early relative to the CDR3; the germline J gene fills the gap. The chain is built from TRBV19 and TRBJ1-2, with D maybe TRBD1 (5 bases). The CDR3 extends over 12 amino acids. CDR1 is LNHDA and CDR2 is SQIVND in the germline V gene (reference sequence). Trimming cost V 4 bases and J 7 bases, with 10 bases left between them. The CDR3 loop is CASSTRGAGYTF. The covered CDR3 bases are TGTGCCAGTAGTACGAGGGGCGCTGGC.

To note about this clone: The CDR3 end is not reached by the read, which stops 3 residues before it; the germline J gene fills it in. The chain couples TRBV19 to TRBJ2-1, with D possibly being TRBD1 (6 bases). This CDR3 is 13 amino acids long. Germline V gene lookup returns CDR1 LNHDA and CDR2 SQIVND (reference sequence). V was cut by 1 base and J by 5 bases, with 6 bases left in between. The chain's CDR3 is CASSIGTDNEQFF. The part of the CDR3 DNA that was read is TGTGCCAGTAGTATAGGGACAGACAATGAG. The full variable domain, completed using reference TRBV19 and TRBJ2-1, is DGGITQSPKYLFRKEGQNVTLSCEQNLNHDAMYWYRQDPGQGLRLIYYSQIVNDFQKGDIAEGYSVSREKKESFPLTVTSAQKNPTAFYLCASSIGTDNEQFFGPGTRLTVL.

The table lists this clone with many counts. With the read ending 3 residues before the CDR3 end, the germline J gene is used to fill in that end. The chain combines TRBV20-1 with TRBJ2-7; 10 bases agree with TRBD2. V gave up 5 bases and J gave up 1 base; unmatched junction bases: 5. CDR1 DFQATT and CDR2 SNEGSKA come from the germline V gene (reference sequence). The CDR3 spans 14 residues. The sequenced part of the CDR3 DNA is TGCAGTGCTGACGGACTAGCGGATTCCTACGAG. Translated: CSADGLADSYE. The whole CDR3 protein reads CSADGLADSYEQYF.

This clone was counted ten times or more. The sequenced fragment ends 3 residues before the CDR3 boundary, so the rest is inferred from the germline J gene. The chain carries TRBV2 and TRBJ1-1, with 7 bases lining up with TRBD1. Trimming at V came to 8 bases and at J to 1 base, leaving 13 bases not matched to a gene. The length of the CDR3 is 16 residues. Looked up from germline, CDR1 is SNHLY and CDR2 is FYNNEI. The CDR3 bases that were read are TGTGCCAGCGGGCGATGGAACACAGGGGAGAACACTGAA. Translating gives CASGRWNTGENTE. The whole CDR3 protein reads CASGRWNTGENTEAFF.

This clone was picked up many times. The read ends 3 residues before the CDR3 terminus; that terminus is restored from the germline J gene. This sequence joins TRBV7-6 and TRBJ1-1; D gene uncertain. The CDR3 is made up of 13 amino acids. Trimming cost V 3 bases and J 3 bases, with 8 bases left between them. Germline values: CDR1 SGHVS, CDR2 FNYEAQ. The sequenced CDR3 bases are TGTGCCAGCAGCTTTGCGCGGGACACTGAA. This gives the protein CASSFARDTE. The entire CDR3 protein is CASSFARDTEAFF.

This clone was observed many times. The CDR3 is cut off 3 residues early in the read; its end comes from the germline J gene. This chain connects TRBV2 to TRBJ2-7; 7 bases fit TRBD2. CDR3 length: 16 residues. V shed 6 bases and J 3 bases; nucleotides not matched to a gene: 14. CDR1 SNHLY and CDR2 FYNNEI come from the germline V gene. CDR3 DNA (partial): TGTGCCAGCAGACCCTGGGGGGGACGATCTGGCTACGAG. This codes for CASRPWGGRSGYE. The whole CDR3 sequence is CASRPWGGRSGYEQYF.

In the case of this clone: The read stops 3 residues short of the end of the CDR3; the missing end is completed from the germline J gene. V is TRBV19 and J is TRBJ1-1; D gene ambiguous. CDR3 length: 13 residues. The germline V gene has CDR1 LNHDA and CDR2 SQIVND (reference sequence). Between the trimmed V and J ends, which lost 7 bases and 0 bases, there was a span of 9 bases. The CDR3 DNA, read in part, is TGTGCCAGTAAGAGGCAGTTGAACACTGAA. This gives the protein CASKRQLNTE. The complete CDR3 protein is CASKRQLNTEAFF.

This clone was detected a few times. The DNA ends 3 residues before the CDR3 does, and the rest of the CDR3 is filled in from the germline J gene. The chain links TRBV5-1 to TRBJ2-7, with D possibly TRBD1 on 6 matching bases. CDR1 is SGHRS, CDR2 YFSETQ, per germline. Deletions cut 0 bases from V and 5 bases from J, with 15 bases between. The CDR3 sequence is 15 residues long. CDR3 DNA, as far as it was read: TGCGCCAGCAGCTTGGATATTCCAGGGGCCAACGAG. Its protein is CASSLDIPGANE. The whole CDR3 protein reads CASSLDIPGANEQYF.

This clone appeared many times. The read is 3 residues too short to cover the CDR3 end, so that end is filled in from the germline J gene. V gene TRBV19 combines with J gene TRBJ2-2, with D unclear. The CDR3 extends over 11 amino acids. Trimming took off 9 bases at V and 8 bases at J, with 10 bases between the two ends. Germline values: CDR1 LNHDA, CDR2 SQIVND (reference sequence). The CDR3 bases that were read are TGTGCCAGCTACAGTTTAGGGGAG. Amino acids: CASYSLGE. From start to end, the CDR3 is CASYSLGELFF.

This clone showed up many times. The observed sequence ends 3 residues before the CDR3 terminus, with the missing tail filled in from the germline J gene. The V and J genes are TRBV19 and TRBJ2-2, with 7 bases lining up with TRBD1. Unmatched junction bases numbered 10, after V lost 8 bases and J lost 4 bases. The CDR3 is 15 amino acids. Germline-derived CDR1 and CDR2 are LNHDA and SQIVND (reference sequence). The CDR3 sequence is CASSPQGVSTGELFF. CDR3 DNA (partial): TGTGCCAGTTCTCCTCAGGGGGTGAGCACCGGGGAG.

This clone occurred many times. The read comes to an end 3 residues before the CDR3 does, leaving the germline J gene to fill in the end. This chain connects TRBV19 to TRBJ1-6, with D perhaps matching TRBD1 (6 bases). The germline V gene encodes CDR1 LNHDA and CDR2 SQIVND (reference sequence). There are 14 residues in the CDR3. The V end lost 7 bases, the J end lost 7 bases, and 14 bases lay between the germline ends. The CDR3 is CASTRTDRNSPLHF. The part of the CDR3 DNA that was read is TGTGCCAGTACTAGGACAGATCGAAATTCACCC.

Ten or more counts support this clone. The read is 3 residues too short to cover the CDR3 end, so that end is filled in from the germline J gene. V and J are TRBV18 and TRBJ1-1; 7 bases are shared with TRBD1. There are 13 residues in the CDR3. V dropped 4 bases and J dropped 3; count of bases not matched to a gene: 2. CDR1 and CDR2 from the germline V gene are KGHSH and LQKENI. The CDR3 region is CASSRTGDTEAFF. CDR3 DNA, as far as it was read: TGTGCCAGCTCACGCACAGGGGACACTGAA.

In this sample, this clone turned up many times. Coverage ceases 3 residues before the CDR3 finishes, and the germline J gene fills in the end. V usage is TRBV18 and J usage is TRBJ2-7; 10 positions agree with TRBD1. The CDR3 sequence is 15 residues long. Germline V gives CDR1 KGHSH, CDR2 LQKENI. The junction had 7 bases not matched to a gene; V was cut back by 2 bases and J by 6 bases. The DNA read from the CDR3 is TGTGCCAGCTCACCAACCGGGACAGGGGTTGGCGAG. It translates to CASSPTGTGVGE. The whole CDR3 region reads CASSPTGTGVGEQYF.

As concerns this clone: The read gets to within 3 residues of the CDR3 end, and the germline J gene fills in the rest. V usage is TRBV7-8 and J usage is TRBJ2-1; D tentatively reads TRBD1 or TRBD2 (6 bases each). There are 16 residues in the CDR3. The V gene's germline CDR1 is SGHVS and CDR2 FQNEAQ. Trimming removed 4 bases from V and 7 bases from J, with 20 bases in between. The sequenced CDR3 bases are TGTGCCAGCAGCTGGCGGGACACCCCTCCCCGGAATGAG. Protein: CASSWRDTPPRNE. The full CDR3 is CASSWRDTPPRNEQFF.

This clone has just a few counts. The read stops 3 residues short of the end of the CDR3; the missing end is completed from the germline J gene. The V gene is TRBV5-1, the J gene TRBJ2-7; the D gene is possibly TRBD1 (5 bases). Trimming removed 3 bases at V and 3 bases at J, with 10 bases between. Germline lookup yields CDR1 SGHRS and CDR2 YFSETQ. There are 13 residues in the CDR3. The CDR3 DNA, read in part, is TGCGCCAGCAGCTCCTCAGGGATCTACGAG. Translating it yields CASSSSGIYE. The whole CDR3 is CASSSSGIYEQYF.

With respect to this clone: The CDR3 end falls 3 residues outside the read, so it is completed with the germline J gene. This chain uses TRBV7-2 with TRBJ2-7, with 10 nucleotides matching TRBD2. The germline gives CDR1 SGHTA, CDR2 FQGNSA. The CDR3 sequence is 15 residues long. Trimming removed 3 bases from V and 2 bases from J; junction bases left unmatched: 4. Incomplete CDR3 DNA: TGTGCCAGCAGCTTGGGGACTAGCGTCACCTACGAG. Translation: CASSLGTSVTYE. The CDR3 in its entirety is CASSLGTSVTYEQYF.

The sample holds many counts of this clone. The read gets to within 3 residues of the CDR3 end, and the germline J gene fills in the rest. This chain uses TRBV6-2 or TRBV6-3 with TRBJ1-5, with D possibly being TRBD1 (5 bases). CDR3 length equals 17 residues. Trimming left V 2 bases short and J 4 bases short, with 18 bases between. CDR1 and CDR2 (germline): MNHEY, SVGEGT. The part of the CDR3 DNA that was read is TGTGCCAGCAGTTACCGCCAGGGCCACACGACGAATCAGCCC. Amino acid sequence: CASSYRQGHTTNQP. The whole CDR3 protein is CASSYRQGHTTNQPQHF.

Comment on this clone: The read terminates 3 residues ahead of where the CDR3 ends, so the germline J gene completes it. The chain carries TRBV20-1 and TRBJ2-7; unclear D gene. The CDR3 extends over 16 amino acids. The V end was cut by 6 bases, the J end by 2 bases, with 23 bases between. Germline V CDR1 and CDR2: DFQATT, SNEGSKA (reference sequence). The sequenced part of the CDR3 DNA is TGCAGTGCCCAAGGTTCCGTGGTGGGCAGCCCCTACGAG. This sequence encodes CSAQGSVVGSPYE. The full CDR3 sequence reads CSAQGSVVGSPYEQYF.

Regarding this clone: The sequenced fragment ends 3 residues before the CDR3 boundary, so the rest is inferred from the germline J gene. This chain links TRBV5-1 with TRBJ2-7; 7 positions match TRBD1. The CDR3 has 16 amino acids. The V segment lost 0 bases and the J segment 1 base; nucleotides outside the gene matches: 7. Germline V gene lookup returns CDR1 SGHRS and CDR2 YFSETQ. Incomplete CDR3 DNA: TGCGCCAGCAGCTTGGCAGGGGGTCAATTTTCCTACGAG. This translates into CASSLAGGQFSYE. The complete CDR3 protein is CASSLAGGQFSYEQYF.

At least ten counts were recorded for this clone. The missing CDR3 end, 3 residues past where the read stops, is filled in from the germline J gene. The chain recombines TRBV10-1 with TRBJ2-7; 10 bases are shared with TRBD1. The germline V gene encodes CDR1 WNHNN and CDR2 SYGVQD (reference sequence). The J segment lost 6 bases and the V segment lost 3 bases, leaving 8 bases of the junction unmatched. The CDR3 extends over 15 amino acids. The CDR3 loop reads CASSDFRTGGGEQYF. The sequenced part of the CDR3 DNA is TGCGCCAGCAGTGACTTTAGGACAGGGGGTGGCGAG.

This clone has more than one count but fewer than ten. Read data end 3 residues before the CDR3 end; the end is taken from the germline J gene. The chain couples TRBV7-9 to TRBJ2-7; 8 bases agree with TRBD2. This CDR3 is 15 amino acids long. The junction had 4 bases not matched to a gene; V was cut back by 0 bases and J by 3 bases. CDR1 is SEHNR and CDR2 is FQNEAQ in the germline V gene (reference sequence). CDR3 DNA, as far as it was read: TGTGCCAGCAGCTTAGCACTAGCGGAAGGCTACGAG. This sequence encodes CASSLALAEGYE. The CDR3 as a whole reads CASSLALAEGYEQYF.

The table lists this clone with a few counts. The CDR3 region is CASSDRGTGTSGSDEQFF. CDR3 bases read: TGTGCCAGTAGTGACAGGGGCACCGGGACTAGCGGGAGTGATGAG. The rearrangement uses TRBV19 and TRBJ2-1; TRBD2 aligns across 14 bases. Sequencing ends 3 residues short of the CDR3 end; the germline J gene provides the rest. The CDR3 contains 18 residues. The V gene end was trimmed by 5 bases and the J gene end by 8 bases; junction bases not matched to a gene: 14. CDR1 is LNHDA, CDR2 SQIVND, per germline (reference sequence).

On this clone: The read comes to an end 3 residues before the CDR3 does, leaving the germline J gene to fill in the end. This chain connects TRBV20-1 to TRBJ2-7; tentative D call: TRBD2 (5 bases). This CDR3 spans 12 amino acids. Germline V gene sequence: CDR1 DFQATT, CDR2 SNEGSKA (reference sequence). Trimming stripped 2 bases from V and 4 bases from J, with 9 bases between. CDR3 protein: CSARKRTYEQYF. CDR3 DNA (partial): TGCAGTGCTAGAAAGCGGACGTACGAG.

This clone has just a few counts. The read ends 3 residues before the CDR3 terminus; that terminus is restored from the germline J gene. This rearrangement joins TRBV2 to TRBJ1-6, with a tentative D call TRBD1 (5 bases). CDR1 SNHLY and CDR2 FYNNEI come from the germline V gene. The CDR3 totals 16 residues. V lost 4 bases and J 7 bases, leaving 17 bases between the germline ends. CDR3 DNA (partial): TGTGCCAGCAGTGTCCAGGGCATTGCCAACAATTCACCC. It translates to CASSVQGIANNSP. The whole CDR3 protein is CASSVQGIANNSPLHF.

This clone was observed many times. The DNA ends 3 residues before the CDR3 does, and the rest of the CDR3 is filled in from the germline J gene. The chain joins TRBV7-3 to TRBJ2-1; the match to TRBD1 covers 7 bases. Germline CDR1 and CDR2: SGHTA and FQGTGA. V was clipped by 3 bases and J by 7 bases; unmatched bases: 9. The CDR3 covers 15 residues. CDR3 DNA, as far as it was read: TGTGCCAGCAGCTTCTCCCGGGACAGAGGGAATGAG. Its translation is CASSFSRDRGNE. The full CDR3 sequence reads CASSFSRDRGNEQFF.

This clone was seen only a few times. The read ends 3 residues shy of where the CDR3 ends; the end is completed using the germline J gene. The chain has TRBV5-1 and TRBJ2-2, with D perhaps TRBD2 (6 bases). The CDR3 spans 17 residues. The germline V gene encodes CDR1 SGHRS and CDR2 YFSETQ. Trimming removed 0 bases at V and 10 bases at J, with 22 bases between. CDR3 DNA (partial): TGCGCCAGCAGCTTGGGATCAGGATTAAGGGCGCGGGAGGAG. This gives the protein CASSLGSGLRAREE. From start to end, the CDR3 is CASSLGSGLRAREELFF.

This clone was counted many times. The read finishes 3 residues shy of the CDR3 end, and the germline J gene is used to complete it. The chain employs TRBV11-2 and TRBJ2-7; 13 bases line up with TRBD2. The germline V gene has CDR1 SGHAT and CDR2 FQNNGV. Unmatched junction bases numbered 8, after V lost 6 bases and J lost 6 bases. This CDR3 spans 15 amino acids. The CDR3 protein is CASSTLAGGGGEQYF. Partial CDR3 DNA: TGTGCCAGCAGTACACTAGCGGGAGGGGGGGGCGAG.

This clone was seen repeatedly, ten times or more. The read is 3 residues too short to cover the CDR3 end, so that end is filled in from the germline J gene. The V gene is TRBV29-1, the J gene TRBJ2-1; 10 bases fit TRBD1. This CDR3 has 16 residues. V lost 0 bases to trimming and J lost 6 bases; unmatched junction nucleotides: 8. Looked up from germline, CDR1 is SQVTM and CDR2 is ANQGSEA. The sequenced part of the CDR3 DNA is TGCAGCGTTGAAGACCCACCCGGGACAGGGGCCAATGAG. It codes for CSVEDPPGTGANE. The CDR3 in its entirety is CSVEDPPGTGANEQFF.